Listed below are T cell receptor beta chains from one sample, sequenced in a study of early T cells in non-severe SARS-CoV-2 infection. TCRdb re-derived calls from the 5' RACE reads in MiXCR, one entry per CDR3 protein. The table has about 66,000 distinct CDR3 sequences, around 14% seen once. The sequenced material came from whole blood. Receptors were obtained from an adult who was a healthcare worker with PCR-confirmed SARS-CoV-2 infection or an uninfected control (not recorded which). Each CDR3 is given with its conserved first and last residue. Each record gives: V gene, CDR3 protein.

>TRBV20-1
CSAEPVETINQPQHF
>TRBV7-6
CASSLAVGQGTADTQYF
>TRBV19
CASRVDSGELFF
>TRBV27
CASSRRAGISGANVLTF
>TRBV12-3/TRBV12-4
CASSGYRGSYGYTF
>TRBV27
CASSPRGRGNQPQHF
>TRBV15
CATSRPGQGLSDTQYF
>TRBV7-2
CASRPGQGNTGELFF
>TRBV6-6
CASRPLASGEQYF
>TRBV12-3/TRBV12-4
CASSPGAEGNIQYF
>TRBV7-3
CASSLTGSALLSF
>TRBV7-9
CASSSGQGALNTEAFF
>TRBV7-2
CASSPRDALGEQYF
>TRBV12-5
CASGLVPPGGKNYGYTF
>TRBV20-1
CSAVGNNSPLHF
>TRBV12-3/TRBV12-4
CASRQAGGSSYNEQFF
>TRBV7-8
CASSSQQGTGEQYF